This note documents a single TCR beta chain sequence. The antigen it recognizes is unknown. Qualities for individual bases were not recorded, and no much larger clone is one base off. Starting 14 to 28 days after the autologous transplant, patients began checkpoint therapy, which included ipilimumab at 1 mg/kg intravenously on day 1 of selected weeks. Patients received nivolumab at 3 mg/kg intravenously on day 1 of weeks 1, 4, 7, 10, and every two weeks through week 26. The study was a Phase Ib clinical trial testing combined checkpoint inhibition with ipilimumab and nivolumab as consolidation after autologous stem cell transplantation. These data are taken from a study of ipilimumab plus nivolumab after autologous stem cell transplantation (dated by TCRdb to the early 2020s). For context, the study as a whole: A median of about 5 ipilimumab doses and about 8 nivolumab doses was received by trial patients. Patients in the trial were undergoing autologous transplant and had high-risk diffuse large B cell lymphoma, mature T cell lymphoma, or multiple myeloma. The intent-to-treat population of the trial consisted of some 33 patients. High-risk transplant-naive patients and patients relapsing within 3 years of a first autologous transplant were included in the myeloma cohort.

The library was produced with the immunoSEQ multiplex PCR assay. Sourced from immuneACCESS, this table was stored by TCRdb with only in-frame sequences that have V and J called. A share of the clones is absent; for the studies checked, an unresolved V gene accounts for under half, and the remainder has no known explanation. The sample table records 37,000 or so clones; 80% to 95% of these occur just once. 0.9% of the sample comes from the top ten. Including the terminal cysteine and phenylalanine, the CDR3 comprises 16 residues. The kept DNA is CDR3 alone, 48 bases in frame from the first base. Cut back by 5 bases and 7 bases, the V and J ends lie 21 bases apart. Via the germline V gene, CDR1 is SGHTA and CDR2 FQGTGA. Overall results and qualifications from the work: The authors stated that profiles of the T cell receptor repertoire, regulatory T cell phenotype and gut microbiota provided a biologic rationale for studying this approach further. The authors concluded that combined checkpoint inhibition appeared tolerable when used as consolidation after transplant.

This receptor was taken from a male donor with multiple myeloma. The input for sequencing was PBMCs, taken in a trial of ipilimumab plus nivolumab as post-transplant consolidation. The sequence links TRBV7-3 to TRBJ2-1; the D gene is possibly TRBD1 or TRBD2, each agreeing over 6 bases. The CDR3 here reads CASSLGGQGGWNEQFF. The sequence in DNA is TGTGCCAGCAGCCTAGGGGGGCAGGGAGGTTGGAATGAGCAGTTCTTC. Supplemented by the reference TRBV7-3 and TRBJ2-1 proteins around the CDR3, the complete variable domain is GAGVSQTPSNKVTEKGKYVELRCDPISGHTALYWYRQSLGQGPEFLIYFQGTGAADDSGLPNDRFFAVRPEGSVSTLKIQRTERGDSAVYLCASSLGGQGGWNEQFFGPGTRLTVL.